This TCR beta chain was recovered during a study of persistence of HIV-infected CD4 T cells. Overall study context: Donors had been on suppressive ART for a median of 8 years.

The CDR3 sequence is 16 residues long. Looked up from germline, CDR1 is SGDLS and CDR2 is YYNGEE. V lost 1 base and J 0 bases, leaving 10 bases between the germline ends. To note about this clone: Antigen: not known.

This was the immunoSEQ version 4 assay in survey mode. The protocol was immunoSEQ multiplex PCR, while the TCRdb copy is restricted to in-frame clones and leaves out a portion. The sample shows about 36,000 clones, approximately 87% of them seen only once. The stimulus was an HIV-1 Gag 15-mer peptide pool, 0.8 to 1 ug/peptide/mL. CD40L-negative CD69-negative CD45RO-high memory CD4+ T cells were sorted as populations depleted of antigen-responding cells. Donors had CD4+ T cell counts above 400 cells/uL and were CMV-seropositive. This sample comprised cultured CD4+ T cells from PBMCs, obtained from a patient who received antiretroviral therapy. V gene TRBV9 combines with J gene TRBJ2-2; D gene uncertain. The TCR sequence derives from an adult with HIV. The donor label of this sample is uncertain. The CDR3 DNA is TGTGCCAGCAGCGTACAGGAACGCTCGAACACCGGGGAGCTGTTTTTT. This sequence encodes CASSVQERSNTGELFF.